This T cell receptor (beta chain) was retrieved from a study of blood T cell repertoires in COVID-19. There are a few counts of this clone. Assay: immunoSEQ multiplex PCR; the TCRdb copy retains only in-frame clones and omits some. This sample has some 120,000 clones; around four fifths occur once, and the top ten carry 5.5% to 6%. CDR3 size: 13 residues. Trimming cost V 5 bases and J 7 bases, with 12 bases left between them. Germline CDR1 is LNHDA and CDR2 is SQIVND (reference sequence). The chain combines TRBV19 with TRBJ1-5; D is perhaps TRBD1 (6 bases). This receptor was obtained from an elderly man with active or convalescent COVID-19. The source material was peripheral blood. CDR3 nucleotide sequence: TGTGCCAGTAGTTACAGGGAAGACCAGCCCCAGCATTTT. Its protein product is CASSYREDQPQHF.